This paragraph reports one T cell receptor beta chain. This entry comes from a study of blood T cell repertoires in COVID-19. Libraries were prepared by immunoSEQ multiplex PCR; TCRdb keeps only in-frame clonotypes and omits some of them. This table has fewer than 250,000 clones, 88% appearing once. The CDR3 runs 17 residues. Input material: peripheral blood. V and J are TRBV12-1 and TRBJ1-3; the table assigns TRBD1, which was not confirmed against the DNA. TRBV12-1 is deemed a pseudogene. The sequence derives from a man in his 70s with acute or convalescent COVID-19. CDR3 bases: TGTGCCAGCAGCTTTGCCATGGGACAGGCAACTGGAAACACCATATATTTT. It translates to CASSFAMGQATGNTIYF.